Each of the 27 T cell receptor beta chains below was sequenced from the same sample in a study of human T cells and chemical hapten exposure. Regarding time point: healthy volunteer bleed at 6 weeks. Total RNA was extracted from unfractionated whole blood. TCRdb called the RACE reads again in MiXCR, with one record for every CDR3 protein. The table has more than 75,000 distinct CDR3 sequences, roughly 8.6% seen once; the top ten hold over 1.5%. The source material was whole blood. Receptors were obtained from a male donor in good health. Some clones in this sample may be carry-over from other donors' samples.

The genes are TRBV7-8 and TRBJ2-2; tentative D call: TRBD2 (5 bases). The CDR3 covers 14 residues. V was trimmed by 1 base and J by 4 bases, leaving 7 bases between them. Germline CDR1 and CDR2: SGHVS and FQNEAQ. In nucleotides, the CDR3 is TGTGCCAGCAGCTTAGATCGGGGCACCGGGGAGCTGTTTTTT. As protein: CASSLDRGTGELFF.

This clonotype came up a few times. The CDR3 coding sequence is TGCAGCGTTGGGCCTGGCTTGGGGGGGCAAATGGATGGCTACACCTTC. Its translation is CSVGPGLGGQMDGYTF. The genes are TRBV29-1 and TRBJ1-2; a weak D match, TRBD1 (6 bases). The V and J ends lost 4 bases and 6 bases respectively, with 24 bases between them. The germline CDR1 and CDR2 sequences are SQVTM and ANQGSEA. The CDR3 covers 16 residues. The complete variable domain, with remaining parts taken from reference TRBV29-1 and TRBJ1-2, reads SAVISQKPSRDICQRGTSLTIQCQVDSQVTMMFWYRQQPGQSLTLIATANQGSEATYESGFVIDKFPISRPNLTFSTLTVSNMSPEDSSIYLCSVGPGLGGQMDGYTFGSGTRLTVV.

With respect to this clonotype: A much larger clonotype is one base distant, so this may be a read error. This chain connects TRBV7-2 to TRBJ1-1; no reliable D call. This CDR3 has 15 amino acids. V lost 4 bases and J 5 bases, leaving 17 bases between the germline ends. The germline gives CDR1 SGHTA, CDR2 FQGNSA. CDR3 loop: CASSSQRAYGTEAFF. Written as DNA, the CDR3 is TGTGCCAGCAGCTCCCAGCGGGCCTACGGTACTGAAGCTTTCTTT.

V usage is TRBV10-3 and J usage is TRBJ2-7; the D is unclear. The CDR3 is made up of 12 amino acids. V lost 8 bases to trimming and J lost 3 bases, with 11 bases between them. CDR1 ENHRY and CDR2 SYGVKD come from the germline V gene. This CDR3 is CAIASLNYEQYF. The CDR3 nucleotides read TGTGCCATCGCCTCGCTTAACTACGAGCAGTACTTC.

This clonotype was observed many times. This chain joins TRBV6-2 or TRBV6-3 and TRBJ2-1; TRBD2 agrees at 7 bases. Trimming cost V 8 bases and J 8 bases; bases outside gene matches: 9. The CDR3 runs 13 residues. Germline CDR1 reads MNHEY; CDR2 reads SVGEGT. The chain's CDR3 is CASLEAGVDEQFF. DNA of the CDR3: TGTGCCAGCCTAGAGGCGGGAGTCGATGAGCAGTTCTTC.

Only a few counts were recorded for this clonotype. CDR3 DNA sequence: TGTGCCAGCAGTTTATTCGGACTAGCGGGAGTCAATGAGCAGTTCTTC. This encodes CASSLFGLAGVNEQFF. V and J are TRBV12-3 or TRBV12-4 and TRBJ2-1, with 13 bases matching TRBD2. CDR3 length equals 16 residues. The trim removed 2 bases at V and 6 bases at J, leaving 4 bases unmatched.

There are a few counts of this clonotype. The chain is built from TRBV7-9 and TRBJ2-7, with D possibly being TRBD2 (5 bases). Per the germline V gene, CDR1 is SEHNR and CDR2 is FQNEAQ (reference sequence). V was clipped by 5 bases and J by 5 bases, with 10 bases between them. The CDR3 is 12 amino acids. In nucleotides, the CDR3 is TGTGCCAGCAGCCCACTAGGGCACGAGCAGTACTTC. It codes for CASSPLGHEQYF.

The V call is TRBV6-5, the J call TRBJ1-2, with D possibly being TRBD1 (5 bases). This CDR3 is 20 amino acids long. V shed 0 bases and J shed 0 bases, with 23 bases lying between them. Per the germline V gene, CDR1 is MNHEY and CDR2 is SVGAGI. This CDR3 is CASSYSSIGTAGTTNYGYTF. The CDR3 DNA reads as TGTGCCAGCAGTTACTCGTCAATCGGGACCGCCGGGACCACTAACTATGGCTACACCTTC.

This clonotype was seen at least ten times. The rearrangement links TRBV5-1 to TRBJ2-1; D could derive from TRBD1 or TRBD2 (6 bases each). Trimming cost V 4 bases and J 1 base, with 12 bases left between them. Germline CDR1 SGHRS, CDR2 YFSETQ. The CDR3 loop spans 15 amino acids. The CDR3 loop reads CASSTGGGSYNEQFF. The CDR3 DNA reads TGCGCCAGCAGCACAGGAGGGGGGTCCTACAATGAGCAGTTCTTC. The full variable domain, rest sourced from reference TRBV5-1 and TRBJ2-1, is KAGVTQTPRYLIKTRGQQVTLSCSPISGHRSVSWYQQTPGQGLQFLFEYFSETQRNKGNFPGRFSGRQFSNSRSEMNVSTLELGDSALYLCASSTGGGSYNEQFFGPGTRLTVL.

This clonotype has only a few counts. The V and J genes are TRBV20-1 and TRBJ2-1; TRBD2 matches 9 bases. The germline CDR1 and CDR2 sequences are DFQATT and SNEGSKA (reference sequence). This CDR3 spans 14 amino acids. Germline trimming cut 3 bases from V and 9 bases from J; bases unmatched to any gene: 9. Here the CDR3 reads CSASALSGSGEQFF. In DNA, the CDR3 is TGCAGTGCTAGTGCCCTTAGCGGGAGTGGTGAGCAGTTCTTC.

In this sample, this clonotype turned up a few times. The chain combines TRBV5-1 with TRBJ1-5; tentatively, D is TRBD1 (5 bases). Trimming left V 2 bases short and J 2 bases short, with 8 bases between. Looked up from germline, CDR1 is SGHRS and CDR2 is YFSETQ. This CDR3 region has 14 residues. In DNA, the CDR3 is TGCGCCAGCAGCTTTCAGGGAGGCAATCAGCCCCAGCATTTT. Translated: CASSFQGGNQPQHF.

The chain uses TRBV7-9 and TRBJ1-1, with D perhaps TRBD1 (5 bases). Trimming left V 5 bases short and J 4 bases short, with 11 bases between. The length of the CDR3 is 13 residues. Germline values: CDR1 SEHNR, CDR2 FQNEAQ (reference sequence). The CDR3 loop reads CASSDGRGTEAFF. The CDR3, as DNA: TGTGCCAGCAGCGATGGTAGGGGCACTGAAGCTTTCTTT.

The rearrangement joins TRBV5-1 to TRBJ2-5; 11 nucleotides align to TRBD1. J lost 2 bases, V lost 7 bases, and 10 bases had no gene match. The CDR3 is 16 amino acids. Germline V gene lookup returns CDR1 SGHRS and CDR2 YFSETQ. For the CDR3, the DNA is TGCGCCAGCGGCGGGACAGGGGGGAACGCTCAAGAGACCCAGTACTTC. Translated: CASGGTGGNAQETQYF.

The chain uses TRBV7-6 and TRBJ2-2, with 8 bases aligning to TRBD1. The trim removed 5 bases at V and 12 bases at J, leaving 14 bases unmatched. CDR1 is SGHVS, CDR2 FNYEAQ, per germline. The CDR3 length is 15 residues. CDR3 in amino acids: CASSTRQGSPGKLFF. Here the CDR3 DNA reads TGTGCCAGCAGCACAAGACAGGGGTCTCCTGGGAAGCTGTTTTTT.

This clonotype showed up just a few times. The chain joins TRBV29-1 to TRBJ1-4; no clear D. The CDR3 is 14 residues long. Trimming shortened V by 7 bases and J by 3 bases, and 15 bases separated the two germline ends. CDR1 is SQVTM and CDR2 is ANQGSEA in the germline V gene. The CDR3 loop is CSAAPATSNEKLFF. The CDR3 bases are TGCAGCGCAGCCCCAGCAACTTCTAATGAAAAACTGTTTTTT.

This clonotype has a handful of counts. The chain carries TRBV7-2 and TRBJ2-1; D unresolved. The CDR3 is made up of 15 amino acids. V was pared by 1 base and J by 7 bases, with 14 bases between. CDR1 is SGHTA and CDR2 is FQGNSA in the germline V gene. The CDR3 sequence: CASSLGGPLRNEQFF. The DNA of the CDR3 is TGTGCCAGCAGCTTAGGGGGTCCCCTGCGGAATGAGCAGTTCTTC. Together with reference TRBV7-2 and TRBJ2-1, the CDR3 gives the full variable domain: GAGVSQSPSNKVTEKGKDVELRCDPISGHTALYWYRQSLGQGLEFLIYFQGNSAPDKSGLPSDRFSAERTGGSVSTLTIQRTQQEDSAVYLCASSLGGPLRNEQFFGPGTRLTVL.

This clonotype came up a few times. This chain connects TRBV6-6 to TRBJ2-6; D is tentatively TRBD1 or TRBD2 (6 bases each). Looked up from germline, CDR1 is MNHNY and CDR2 is SVGAGI (reference sequence). This CDR3 region has 18 residues. The V end lost 5 bases, the J end lost 4 bases, and 21 bases lay between the germline ends. CDR3 region: CASSRGGGGASGANVLTF. CDR3 nucleotide sequence: TGTGCCAGCAGTCGAGGAGGGGGTGGGGCGTCAGGGGCCAACGTCCTGACTTTC.

CDR3 region: CASSQRDGSVYEQYF. CDR3 bases: TGTGCCAGCAGCCAAAGAGACGGGTCTGTCTACGAGCAGTACTTC. This sequence joins TRBV3-1 and TRBJ2-7; D is undetermined. Per the germline V gene, CDR1 is LGHDT and CDR2 is YNNKEL (reference sequence). The length of the CDR3 is 15 residues. Trimming cost V 2 bases and J 3 bases, with 14 bases left between them.

V usage is TRBV4-2 and J usage is TRBJ2-1, with 9 bases lining up with TRBD1. Looked up from germline, CDR1 is LGHNA and CDR2 is YNFKEQ. Trimming removed 0 bases from V and 4 bases from J; junction bases left unmatched: 10. The CDR3 has 18 residues. This chain's CDR3 is CASSQESGRDREYNEQFF. The CDR3 DNA reads TGTGCCAGCAGCCAAGAATCGGGTCGGGACAGGGAGTACAATGAGCAGTTCTTC.

The chain carries TRBV4-3 and TRBJ2-7; D gene unclear. This CDR3 has 15 amino acids. Germline CDR1 LGHNA, CDR2 YSLEER. V was trimmed by 0 bases and J by 3 bases, leaving 12 bases between them. Here the CDR3 reads CASSQDGEQIYEQYF. CDR3 DNA: TGCGCCAGCAGCCAAGATGGGGAACAGATCTACGAGCAGTACTTC.

The chain couples TRBV5-5 to TRBJ1-1, with D possibly TRBD1 on 6 matching bases. CDR3 length equals 14 residues. Germline CDR1 reads SGHKS; CDR2 reads YYEKEE (reference sequence). V was shortened by 2 bases and J by 2 bases, with 10 bases between the two germline ends. CDR3 region: CASSFGQPNTEAFF. The DNA for the CDR3 is TGTGCCAGCAGCTTCGGACAGCCTAACACTGAAGCTTTCTTT.

V usage is TRBV6-5 and J usage is TRBJ2-2; the match to TRBD2 covers 12 bases. With V trimmed by 5 bases and J by 6 bases, 10 bases remained unmatched. CDR1 and CDR2 (germline): MNHEY, SVGAGI. The CDR3 is 17 amino acids. The CDR3 spells CASSTPLAGGPPGELFF. The CDR3 DNA reads as TGTGCCAGCAGTACCCCTCTAGCGGGAGGGCCCCCCGGGGAGCTGTTTTTT.

This chain joins TRBV6-5 and TRBJ1-1, with D unclear. Germline values: CDR1 MNHEY, CDR2 SVGAGI. V was cut by 8 bases and J by 3 bases, with 13 bases left in between. This CDR3 comprises 13 residues. This chain's CDR3 is CASHPNWDTEAFF. The CDR3 DNA reads as TGTGCCAGCCATCCAAATTGGGACACTGAAGCTTTCTTT.

This clonotype has a handful of counts. This chain connects TRBV4-2 to TRBJ1-1; D may be TRBD1 (5 bases). Trimming shortened V by 1 base and J by 0 bases, and 12 bases separated the two germline ends. CDR3 length: 16 residues. Germline V gives CDR1 LGHNA, CDR2 YNFKEQ. CDR3 in DNA: TGTGCCAGCAGCCAAGCCCAACAGGATATGAACACTGAAGCTTTCTTT. As protein: CASSQAQQDMNTEAFF.

This clonotype was seen repeatedly, ten times or more. The chain has TRBV6-5 and TRBJ1-5; TRBD1 matches 8 bases. This CDR3 region has 17 residues. From germline, CDR1 is MNHEY and CDR2 SVGAGI. V gave up 3 bases and J gave up 1 base; unmatched junction bases: 8. The CDR3 DNA sequence: TGTGCCAGCAGTTATCTACAGGGGGTGGTGAGCAATCAGCCCCAGCATTTT. Amino acids: CASSYLQGVVSNQPQHF.

In its sample, this clonotype was seen a few times. The V gene is TRBV14, the J gene TRBJ2-7; no clear D gene. Per the germline V gene, CDR1 is SGHDN and CDR2 is FVKESK. The CDR3 is 13 residues long. Trimming removed 2 bases at V and 5 bases at J, with 10 bases between. CDR3 amino acids: CASSQSSAHEQYF. The CDR3 nucleotides read TGTGCCAGCAGCCAATCATCAGCCCACGAGCAGTACTTC.

This clonotype was recorded many times. The CDR3 loop reads CASSRDFAANNEQFF. The CDR3 DNA sequence: TGTGCCAGCAGTAGGGACTTCGCGGCAAACAATGAGCAGTTCTTC. V and J are TRBV6-5 and TRBJ2-1; D is possibly TRBD2 (6 bases). In germline, CDR1 is MNHEY, CDR2 SVGAGI. With 5 bases removed from V and 5 bases from J, the gap between germline ends came to 16 bases. This CDR3 is 15 amino acids long.